This TCR beta chain was captured in a study of blood T cell repertoires in COVID-19. For the study at large: Both acute and convalescent COVID-19 samples were obtained from the United States, Italy and Spain. Sources were T cells, B-cell-depleted T cells, or PBMCs; the material itself was cDNA or gDNA.

Germline CDR1 is SEHNR and CDR2 is FQNEAQ (reference sequence). V dropped 2 bases and J dropped 10 bases, with 20 bases sitting between them. This CDR3 region has 15 residues. Original data processing: It was from reference gene primer amplification that nucleated cell counts were estimated. Data came from immunoSEQ multiplex PCR; TCRdb stores just in-frame clones and leaves some out. That table supplies the V and J calls and clone size; D and trimming were determined from the DNA. The sample includes 29,000 or so clones, about 92% seen only once; the top ten take over 2%. Sequenced input: peripheral blood. The clonotype originates from a man aged 50-60 years with active COVID-19. The chain has TRBV7-9 and TRBJ1-1, with D unclear. CDR3 coding DNA: TGTGCCAGCAGCTTATTACTGGAGACCCCCCCCGGAGCTTTCTTT. It yields the protein CASSLLLETPPGAFF. Full variable domain (rest looked up from reference TRBV7-9 and TRBJ1-1): DTGVSQNPRHKITKRGQNVTFRCDPISEHNRLYWYRQTLGQGPEFLTYFQNEAQLEKSRLLSDRFSAERPKGSFSTLEIQRTEQGDSAMYLCASSLLLETPPGAFFGQGTRLTVV.